The clone carrying this TCR beta chain has more than one count but fewer than ten. As to time point: peripheral blood 6 weeks after treatment start. These data come from a study of PD-L1 blockade in urothelial cancer. Method: immunoSEQ multiplex PCR; TCRdb's copy keeps in-frame clones and lacks some. The sample records around 24,000 clones, around 82% being singletons. V was cut by 0 bases and J by 4 bases, with 9 bases left in between. Germline CDR1 reads LGHNA; CDR2 reads YSLEER. The CDR3 contains 14 residues. Sequencing was performed on PBMCs, taken around atezolizumab (anti-PD-L1) treatment. This chain connects TRBV4-3 to TRBJ1-2; no clear D. The TCR sequence derives from a man aged 65 to 85 with urothelial cancer. Written as DNA, the CDR3 is TGCGCCAGCAGCCAAGATTGGTGGGCCTATGGCTACACCTTC. Protein product: CASSQDWWAYGYTF.